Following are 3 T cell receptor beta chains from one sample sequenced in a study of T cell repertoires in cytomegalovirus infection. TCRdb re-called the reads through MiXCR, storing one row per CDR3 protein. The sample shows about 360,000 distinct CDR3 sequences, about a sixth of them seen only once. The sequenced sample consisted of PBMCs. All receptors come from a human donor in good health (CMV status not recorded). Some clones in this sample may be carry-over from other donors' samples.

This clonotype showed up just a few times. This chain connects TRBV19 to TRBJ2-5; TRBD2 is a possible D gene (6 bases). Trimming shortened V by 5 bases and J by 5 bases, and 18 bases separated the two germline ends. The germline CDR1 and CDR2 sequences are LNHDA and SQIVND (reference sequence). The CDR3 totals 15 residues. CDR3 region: CASSVVRERQETQYF. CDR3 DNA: TGTGCCAGTAGTGTTGTCCGGGAGAGGCAGGAGACCCAGTACTTC.

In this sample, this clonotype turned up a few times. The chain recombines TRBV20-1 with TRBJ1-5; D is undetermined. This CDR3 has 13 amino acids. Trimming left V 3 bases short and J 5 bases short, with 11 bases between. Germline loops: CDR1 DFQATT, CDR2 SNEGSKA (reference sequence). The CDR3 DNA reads TGCAGTGCTAGTTCGGGGTACGATCAGCCCCAGCATTTT. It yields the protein CSASSGYDQPQHF.

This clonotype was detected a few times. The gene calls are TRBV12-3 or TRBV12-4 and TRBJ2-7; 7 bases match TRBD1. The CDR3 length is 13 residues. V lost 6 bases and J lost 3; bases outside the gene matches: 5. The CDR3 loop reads CASRDRTDYEQYF. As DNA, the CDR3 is TGTGCCAGCAGGGACAGGACCGACTACGAGCAGTACTTC.